Below, 32 T cell receptor beta chains from the same sample are listed, as sequenced in a study of shared clonotypes between healthy human individuals. The naive CD8 population came from CD45RO-negative cells selected for CCR7, without terminally differentiated effector memory CD45RA+ cells. Some clones are missing from TCRdb's copy, which holds only in-frame ones; the method was immunoSEQ multiplex PCR. This repertoire shows about 2 million clones, approximately 94% found once; its top ten account for 1.1%. The sample comprised naive CD8+ T cells sorted from blood. The source is a man younger than 35 in good health.

The V call is TRBV7-9, the J call TRBJ2-2; D possibly uses TRBD1 or TRBD2 (5 bases each). The germline V and J ends were trimmed by 1 base and 3 bases, with 12 bases remaining between them. Germline assignment: CDR1 SEHNR and CDR2 FQNEAQ (reference sequence). The length of the CDR3 is 16 residues. Here the CDR3 reads CASSLVVRDDTGELFF. The CDR3 nucleotides are TGTGCCAGCAGCTTAGTGGTCAGGGACGACACCGGGGAGCTGTTTTTT.

The chain is built from TRBV28 and TRBJ1-6; 11 positions agree with TRBD1. Unmatched junction bases numbered 17, after V lost 3 bases and J lost 10 bases. The CDR3 consists of 19 residues. Per the germline V gene, CDR1 is MDHEN and CDR2 is SYDVKM. CDR3 loop: CASSFITESPWTGGSPLHF. The CDR3 DNA reads TGTGCCAGCAGTTTTATAACGGAGAGCCCTTGGACAGGGGGCTCACCCCTCCACTTT.

The chain is built from TRBV30 and TRBJ2-1, with D maybe TRBD1 (5 bases). Trimming shortened V by 1 base and J by 1 base, and 11 bases separated the two germline ends. Germline V lookup: CDR1 GTSNPN, CDR2 SVGIG (reference sequence). The CDR3 runs 15 residues. This chain's CDR3 is CAWSDGRVSYNEQFF. The CDR3 coding sequence is TGTGCCTGGAGTGACGGCAGGGTATCCTACAATGAGCAGTTCTTC. Variable domain in full (rest from reference TRBV30 and TRBJ2-1): SQTIHQWPATLVQPVGSPLSLECTVEGTSNPNLYWYRQAAGRGLQLLFYSVGIGQISSEVPQNLSASRPQDRQFILSSKKLLLSDSGFYLCAWSDGRVSYNEQFFGPGTRLTVL.

About this clone itself: The sample has other DNA sequences that encode this CDR3 too. DNA for the CDR3: TGCGCCAGCAGCTTGGAAATCAGCTACGAGCAGTACTTC. This translates into CASSLEISYEQYF. This rearrangement joins TRBV5-1 to TRBJ2-7; D uncertain. The V end was cut by 0 bases, the J end by 3 bases, with 7 bases between. CDR1 and CDR2 (germline): SGHRS, YFSETQ. This CDR3 has 13 residues.

V gene TRBV7-9 combines with J gene TRBJ2-1, with D possibly matching TRBD1 (6 bases). Germline loops: CDR1 SEHNR, CDR2 FQNEAQ (reference sequence). Trimming took 6 bases from V and 3 from J, leaving 15 bases between them. This CDR3 is 15 amino acids long. The CDR3 spells CASSSTGPYYNEQFF. CDR3 nucleotide sequence: TGTGCCAGCAGTTCCACAGGGCCCTACTACAATGAGCAGTTCTTC.

The V gene is TRBV13, the J gene TRBJ1-1, with 8 bases that match TRBD1. With V trimmed by 9 bases and J by 3 bases, 9 bases remained unmatched. Germline lookup yields CDR1 PRHDT and CDR2 FYEKMQ (reference sequence). The CDR3 is 14 amino acids. CDR3 bases: TGTGCCAGTTATCAGGGGGCAGGGGACACTGAAGCTTTCTTT. Protein product: CASYQGAGDTEAFF.

The gene calls are TRBV15 and TRBJ1-2; TRBD1 is a possible D gene (5 bases). The V and J ends lost 0 bases and 4 bases respectively, with 18 bases between them. Germline values: CDR1 LNHNV, CDR2 YYDKDF (reference sequence). This CDR3 contains 17 residues. The CDR3 DNA is TGTGCCACCAGCAGAGATAGGGGCTCTTATGTAGGCTATGGCTACACCTTC. As protein: CATSRDRGSYVGYGYTF.

This clone was seen only once. This CDR3 is CASRLLAEAYEQYF. The CDR3 DNA reads as TGTGCCAGCAGACTACTAGCGGAGGCCTACGAGCAGTACTTC. The chain recombines TRBV6-5 with TRBJ2-7; 8 bases align to TRBD2. With 6 bases clipped from V and 2 bases from J, the junction kept 6 bases outside the gene matches. Germline CDR1 is MNHEY and CDR2 is SVGAGI. The CDR3 runs 14 residues.

V gene TRBV28 combines with J gene TRBJ2-7; 12 bases align to TRBD1. Germline V gene lookup returns CDR1 MDHEN and CDR2 SYDVKM. The trim removed 4 bases at V and 2 bases at J, leaving 3 bases unmatched. The CDR3 contains 15 residues. The CDR3 DNA follows: TGTGCCAGCAGTTGGGACAGGGGGCTCGCCTACGAGCAGTACTTC. Translating gives CASSWDRGLAYEQYF. Drawing the rest from reference TRBV28 and TRBJ2-7, the complete variable domain is DVKVTQSSRYLVKRTGEKVFLECVQDMDHENMFWYRQDPGLGLRLIYFSYDVKMKEKGDIPEGYSVSREKKERFSLILESASTNQTSMYLCASSWDRGLAYEQYFGPGTRLTVT.

The rearrangement links TRBV2 to TRBJ2-3; the match to TRBD2 covers 11 bases. Germline assignment: CDR1 SNHLY and CDR2 FYNNEI. The CDR3 is made up of 14 amino acids. V lost 8 bases, J lost 7 bases, and 8 bases stayed unmatched. CDR3 coding DNA: TGTGCCAGCGAGCTAGCGGGGGGCCCTAATACGCAGTATTTT. The encoded protein is CASELAGGPNTQYF.

Remarks on this clone: The same CDR3 also results from other DNA sequences found in this sample. The gene calls are TRBV7-6 and TRBJ2-1; D is unresolved. This CDR3 is built from 13 residues. Germline V gene sequence: CDR1 SGHVS, CDR2 FNYEAQ. Trimming removed 2 bases at V and 5 bases at J, with 7 bases between. CDR3 residues: CASSLRLNNEQFF. The CDR3 DNA follows: TGTGCCAGCAGCTTAAGGCTGAACAATGAGCAGTTCTTC.

The chain couples TRBV19 to TRBJ1-3; D unresolved. Trimming removed 7 bases from V and 0 bases from J, with 10 bases in between. CDR1 LNHDA and CDR2 SQIVND come from the germline V gene (reference sequence). CDR3 length equals 14 residues. CDR3 residues: CASIEPSSGNTIYF. CDR3 nucleotides: TGTGCCAGTATCGAACCCAGCTCTGGAAACACCATATATTTT. The full variable domain, its missing parts supplied by reference TRBV19 and TRBJ1-3, is DGGITQSPKYLFRKEGQNVTLSCEQNLNHDAMYWYRQDPGQGLRLIYYSQIVNDFQKGDIAEGYSVSREKKESFPLTVTSAQKNPTAFYLCASIEPSSGNTIYFGEGSWLTVV.

This sequence joins TRBV30 and TRBJ2-1; 8 bases are shared with TRBD1. CDR3 size: 13 residues. From germline, CDR1 is GTSNPN and CDR2 SVGIG (reference sequence). CDR3 in DNA: TGTGCGCTACAGGGGGTAAAGTACAATGAGCAGTTCTTC. Translated: CALQGVKYNEQFF.

V usage is TRBV27 and J usage is TRBJ2-3, with TRBD2 as a possible D gene (5 bases). The CDR3 has 17 amino acids. The germline V and J ends were trimmed by 1 base and 0 bases, with 14 bases remaining between them. Germline assignment: CDR1 MNHEY and CDR2 SMNVEV (reference sequence). The CDR3 here is CASSLLAPQGSTDTQYF. DNA for the CDR3: TGTGCCAGCAGTTTATTAGCGCCTCAAGGGAGCACAGATACGCAGTATTTT.

The V gene is TRBV5-1, the J gene TRBJ2-1, with D possibly TRBD2 on 6 matching bases. Trimming removed 7 bases at V and 4 bases at J, with 18 bases between. This CDR3 is 15 amino acids long. Germline values: CDR1 SGHRS, CDR2 YFSETQ. CDR3: CASVQDSAGYNEQFF. CDR3 DNA sequence: TGCGCCAGCGTCCAGGACTCGGCGGGATACAATGAGCAGTTCTTC. Full variable domain (outside the CDR3, taken from reference TRBV5-1 and TRBJ2-1): KAGVTQTPRYLIKTRGQQVTLSCSPISGHRSVSWYQQTPGQGLQFLFEYFSETQRNKGNFPGRFSGRQFSNSRSEMNVSTLELGDSALYLCASVQDSAGYNEQFFGPGTRLTVL.

This chain links TRBV7-9 with TRBJ1-4; TRBD1 matches at 7 bases. The CDR3 consists of 14 residues. With 1 base clipped from V and 8 bases from J, the junction kept 4 bases outside the gene matches. Germline CDR1 SEHNR, CDR2 FQNEAQ (reference sequence). The CDR3: CASSLGQGWEKLFF. The CDR3 DNA sequence: TGTGCCAGCAGCTTAGGACAGGGATGGGAAAAACTGTTTTTT.

The chain is built from TRBV10-3 and TRBJ2-1; TRBD1 aligns across 8 bases. The CDR3 runs to 17 residues. V lost 2 bases to trimming and J lost 3 bases; unmatched junction nucleotides: 9. Germline V CDR1 and CDR2: ENHRY, SYGVKD. The CDR3 nucleotides are TGTGCCATCAGTGAGCGCCAACAGGGGGAAGTCTACAATGAGCAGTTCTTC. Translation: CAISERQQGEVYNEQFF.

The CDR3 DNA sequence: TGTGCCAGCAGCGATGGTCCGACTAGCGGGAGCGAGGGGGCCTACGAGCAGTACTTC. Its protein product is CASSDGPTSGSEGAYEQYF. The chain uses TRBV9 and TRBJ2-7; 12 bases fit TRBD2. The ends lost 3 bases at V and 2 bases at J; junction bases unmatched: 15. CDR3 length: 19 amino acids. CDR1 and CDR2 (germline): SGDLS, YYNGEE.

The V call is TRBV2, the J call TRBJ1-4; a weak D match, TRBD1 (5 bases). CDR1 and CDR2 from the germline V gene are SNHLY and FYNNEI. The CDR3 totals 14 residues. V was clipped by 6 bases and J by 7 bases, with 15 bases between them. The CDR3 loop is CASRGTAVAEKLFF. The CDR3 DNA reads TGTGCCAGCAGGGGGACGGCAGTGGCTGAAAAACTGTTTTTT.

A note on this clone: Other DNA sequences in the sample encode the same CDR3. The chain is built from TRBV7-9 and TRBJ1-4; D possibly corresponds to TRBD1 (5 bases). Germline CDR1 is SEHNR and CDR2 is FQNEAQ (reference sequence). V lost 4 bases to trimming and J lost 8 bases, with 8 bases between them. The CDR3 runs 12 residues. CDR3 sequence reads: CASSWGEEKLFF. The CDR3 nucleotides read TGTGCCAGCAGCTGGGGGGAAGAAAAACTGTTTTTT.

A remark on this clone: This same CDR3 is encoded by further DNA sequences in the sample. The rearrangement joins TRBV5-6 to TRBJ2-7; either TRBD1 or TRBD2 may supply D (6 bases each). Germline values: CDR1 SGHDT, CDR2 YYEEEE. With 1 base removed from V and 6 bases from J, the gap between germline ends came to 11 bases. The CDR3 runs to 13 residues. In DNA, the CDR3 is TGTGCCAGCAGCTTGTCGGGGGCAGGCGAGCAGTACTTC. Translated, it gives CASSLSGAGEQYF. The full variable domain, its missing parts supplied by reference TRBV5-6 and TRBJ2-7, is DAGVTQSPTHLIKTRGQQVTLRCSPKSGHDTVSWYQQALGQGPQFIFQYYEEEERQRGNFPDRFSGHQFPNYSSELNVNALLLGDSALYLCASSLSGAGEQYFGPGTRLTVT.

V and J are TRBV25-1 and TRBJ2-1, with D perhaps matching TRBD2 (6 bases). Germline V gives CDR1 MGHDK, CDR2 SYGVNS. CDR3 length equals 17 residues. The V end lost 3 bases, the J end lost 3 bases, and 18 bases lay between the germline ends. The CDR3 nucleotides read TGTGCCAGCAGTGACCCGGACTATTGGATCCTCTACAATGAGCAGTTCTTC. This sequence encodes CASSDPDYWILYNEQFF.

The genes are TRBV27 and TRBJ2-5; the D is unclear. V lost 7 bases, J lost 4 bases, and 16 bases lay in between. The CDR3 is 14 amino acids. Per germline, CDR1 MNHEY and CDR2 SMNVEV (reference sequence). Written as DNA, the CDR3 is TGTGCCAGCAACTCGATGACTGGCGGAGAGACCCAGTACTTC. Translation gives CASNSMTGGETQYF.

Comment on this clone: The junction and the germline gene differ at one end; a read error may be behind it. The genes are TRBV20-1 and TRBJ1-4; tentative D call: TRBD1 (5 bases). This CDR3 is 11 amino acids long. The germline CDR1 and CDR2 sequences are DFQATT and SNEGSKA (reference sequence). For the CDR3, the DNA is TGCAGTGCTAGTACCGGGGCTACAGAGATTTTT. It yields the protein CSASTGATEIF.

V is TRBV27 and J is TRBJ1-1, with D unresolved. Trimming cost V 0 bases and J 4 bases, with 12 bases left between them. This CDR3 has 15 residues. Looked up from germline, CDR1 is MNHEY and CDR2 is SMNVEV (reference sequence). CDR3 amino acids: CASSLSQTMSTEAFF. CDR3 nucleotides: TGTGCCAGCAGTTTATCCCAAACCATGAGCACTGAAGCTTTCTTT.

V and J are TRBV7-9 and TRBJ2-3; D is undetermined. Trimming removed 1 base at V and 0 bases at J, with 8 bases between. CDR3 length: 15 amino acids. Germline V gives CDR1 SEHNR, CDR2 FQNEAQ (reference sequence). CDR3 sequence: CASSLDGASTDTQYF. The CDR3 DNA is TGTGCCAGCAGCTTAGACGGAGCTAGCACAGATACGCAGTATTTT.

This chain links TRBV9 with TRBJ2-2; no clear D. V gave up 3 bases and J gave up 4 bases, with 13 bases separating them. The CDR3 spans 15 residues. Germline V gives CDR1 SGDLS, CDR2 YYNGEE. The CDR3 loop is CASSGGGPFTGELFF. DNA of the CDR3: TGTGCCAGCAGCGGCGGTGGGCCTTTCACCGGGGAGCTGTTTTTT.

A note on this clone: A much larger clone lies one base from this, so it may be a read error. This chain links TRBV28 with TRBJ2-2; D gene ambiguous. CDR1 and CDR2 (germline): MDHEN, SYDVKM. The V gene lost 6 bases and the J gene lost 4 bases, with 6 bases spanning the gap. The CDR3 extends over 12 amino acids. This CDR3 is CASSESTGELFF. The CDR3 DNA sequence: TGTGCCAGCAGCGAGAGCACCGGGGAGCTGTTTTTT.

This clone has only one observation. The chain uses TRBV11-2 and TRBJ2-1, with 10 bases aligning to TRBD2. Trimming at V came to 6 bases and at J to 5 bases, leaving 10 bases not matched to a gene. CDR1 SGHAT and CDR2 FQNNGV come from the germline V gene. The CDR3 loop spans 16 amino acids. The CDR3 region is CASRGASGSPHNEQFF. The CDR3 region has the DNA TGTGCCAGCAGGGGGGCTAGCGGGAGTCCCCACAATGAGCAGTTCTTC.

The V and J genes are TRBV7-2 and TRBJ2-5; 8 bases are shared with TRBD2. J lost 9 bases, V lost 3 bases, and 15 bases had no gene match. Germline CDR1 SGHTA, CDR2 FQGNSA. The CDR3 covers 16 residues. CDR3 sequence: CASSLQLAANRGAQYF. CDR3 DNA sequence: TGTGCCAGCAGCTTGCAACTAGCGGCGAATCGGGGGGCCCAGTACTTC.

The CDR3, as DNA: TGTGCCAGCAGGGGGGGACAGGGTATGAACACTGAAGCTTTCTTT. Protein: CASRGGQGMNTEAFF. The V and J genes are TRBV7-9 and TRBJ1-1; 9 bases are a match to TRBD1. CDR1 and CDR2 from the germline V gene are SEHNR and FQNEAQ (reference sequence). V lost 6 bases and J lost 0; bases outside the gene matches: 5. This CDR3 has 15 residues.

A remark on this clone: Distinct nucleotide sequences in the sample also encode this CDR3. The chain has TRBV7-9 and TRBJ2-7; no reliable D call. The CDR3 has 12 residues. Germline CDR1 and CDR2: SEHNR and FQNEAQ (reference sequence). With 1 base removed from V and 4 bases from J, the gap between germline ends came to 5 bases. The CDR3 DNA is TGTGCCAGCAGCTTAGGTAGATACGAGCAGTACTTC. It yields the protein CASSLGRYEQYF. The full variable domain, in which reference TRBV7-9 and TRBJ2-7 provide the parts outside the CDR3, is DTGVSQNPRHKITKRGQNVTFRCDPISEHNRLYWYRQTLGQGPEFLTYFQNEAQLEKSRLLSDRFSAERPKGSFSTLEIQRTEQGDSAMYLCASSLGRYEQYFGPGTRLTVT.